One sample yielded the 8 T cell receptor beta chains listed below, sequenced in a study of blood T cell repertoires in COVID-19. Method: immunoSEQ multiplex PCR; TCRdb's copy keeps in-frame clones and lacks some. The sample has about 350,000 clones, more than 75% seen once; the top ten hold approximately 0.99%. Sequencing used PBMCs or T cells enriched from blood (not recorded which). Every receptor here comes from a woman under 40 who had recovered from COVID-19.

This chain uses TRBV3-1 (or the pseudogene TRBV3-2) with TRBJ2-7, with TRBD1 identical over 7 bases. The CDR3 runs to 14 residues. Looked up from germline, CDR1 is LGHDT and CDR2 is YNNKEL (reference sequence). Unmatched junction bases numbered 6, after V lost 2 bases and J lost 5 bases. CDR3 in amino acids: CASSQRDRVHEQYF. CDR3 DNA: TGTGCCAGCAGCCAAAGAGACAGGGTCCACGAGCAGTACTTC.

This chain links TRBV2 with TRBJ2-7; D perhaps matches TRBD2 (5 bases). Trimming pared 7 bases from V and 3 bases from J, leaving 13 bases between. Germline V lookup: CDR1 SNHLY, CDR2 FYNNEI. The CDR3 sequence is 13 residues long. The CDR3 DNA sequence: TGTGCCAGCAAATTGGACTTAGACTACGAGCAGTACTTC. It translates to CASKLDLDYEQYF.

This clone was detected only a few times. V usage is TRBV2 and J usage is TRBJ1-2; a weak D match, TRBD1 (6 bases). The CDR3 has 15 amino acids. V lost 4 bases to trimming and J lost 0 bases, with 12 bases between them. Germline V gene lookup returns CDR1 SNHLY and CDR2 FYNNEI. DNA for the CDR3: TGTGCCAGCAGTGGAACAGGGTCAGCTAACTATGGCTACACCTTC. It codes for CASSGTGSANYGYTF.

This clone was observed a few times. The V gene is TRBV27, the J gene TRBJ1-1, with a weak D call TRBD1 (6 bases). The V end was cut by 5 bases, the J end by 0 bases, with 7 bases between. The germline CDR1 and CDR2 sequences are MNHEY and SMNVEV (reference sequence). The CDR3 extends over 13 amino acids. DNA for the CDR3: TGTGCCAGCAGTAGACAGGTGAACACTGAAGCTTTCTTT. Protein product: CASSRQVNTEAFF.

CDR3 DNA sequence: TGCGCCAGCAGCATCTCCGGGACAGATTACGAGCAGTACTTC. This gives the protein CASSISGTDYEQYF. The J gene is TRBJ2-7, the V gene TRBV5-1; 7 bases agree with TRBD1. The CDR3 is made up of 14 amino acids. Germline CDR1 reads SGHRS; CDR2 reads YFSETQ. Trimming removed 4 bases from V and 4 bases from J; junction bases left unmatched: 8.

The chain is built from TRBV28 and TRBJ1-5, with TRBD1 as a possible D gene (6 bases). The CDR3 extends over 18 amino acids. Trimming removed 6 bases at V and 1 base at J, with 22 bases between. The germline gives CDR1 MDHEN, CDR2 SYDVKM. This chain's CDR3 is CASRRQGNPTGSNQPQHF. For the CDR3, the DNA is TGTGCCAGCAGGCGTCAAGGGAACCCTACAGGGAGCAATCAGCCCCAGCATTTT.

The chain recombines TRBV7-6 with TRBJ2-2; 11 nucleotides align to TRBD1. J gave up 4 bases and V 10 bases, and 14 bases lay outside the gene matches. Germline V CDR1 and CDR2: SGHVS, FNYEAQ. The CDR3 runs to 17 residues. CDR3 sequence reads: CATRGGQGVWSTGELFF. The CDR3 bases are TGTGCCACCCGGGGGGGACAGGGGGTTTGGAGCACCGGGGAGCTGTTTTTT. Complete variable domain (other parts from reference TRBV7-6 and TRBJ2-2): GAGVSQSPRYKVTKRGQDVALRCDPISGHVSLYWYRQALGQGPEFLTYFNYEAQQDKSGLPNDRFSAERPEGSISTLTIQRTEQRDSAMYRCATRGGQGVWSTGELFFGEGSRLTVL.

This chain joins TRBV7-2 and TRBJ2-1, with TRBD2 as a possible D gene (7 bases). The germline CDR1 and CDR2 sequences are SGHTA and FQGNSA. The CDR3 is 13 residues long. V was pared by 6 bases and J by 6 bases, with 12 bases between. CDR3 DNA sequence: TGTGCCAGCAGTTCTAGGGGGGGCAATGAGCAGTTCTTC. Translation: CASSSRGGNEQFF.